These 8 T cell receptor beta chains share one sample of origin, sequenced in a study of type 1 regulatory T cells. Each CDR3 protein gets one entry after TCRdb re-called the reads with MiXCR. The sample carries 60,000 to 70,000 distinct CDR3 sequences, approximately 47% recorded once. Which antigens these TCRs recognize remains unknown. What was sequenced was cultured non-Tr1 T cells, either the whole culture or a sorted T cell fraction (not recorded which). The receptors stem from a human donor in good health.

J is TRBJ1-5 and V is TRBV20-1; D is perhaps TRBD1 (6 bases). Germline V gene data show CDR1 as DFQATT and CDR2 as SNEGSKA (reference sequence). Trimming removed 5 bases at V and 4 bases at J, with 18 bases between. The CDR3 extends over 15 amino acids. CDR3 nucleotide sequence: TGCAGTGCTTCGACAGACAGGCCGGGGAATCAGCCCCAGCATTTT. Its translation is CSASTDRPGNQPQHF.

DNA for the CDR3: TGCGCCAGCAGCCGGGACAGGGCGAGCGAAGAGACCCAGTACTTC. Translated: CASSRDRASEETQYF. The chain employs TRBV4-1 and TRBJ2-5; 9 bases map to TRBD1. J gave up 3 bases and V 4 bases, and 6 bases lay outside the gene matches. The CDR3 sequence is 15 residues long. Germline CDR1 and CDR2: MGHRA and YSYEKL.

This rearrangement joins TRBV7-9 to TRBJ2-3; D possibly uses TRBD1 or TRBD2 (7 bases each). CDR3 length equals 17 residues. The germline gives CDR1 SEHNR, CDR2 FQNEAQ (reference sequence). Trimming stripped 5 bases from V and 3 bases from J, with 21 bases between. Here the CDR3 DNA reads TGTGCCAGCAGCGGATACTTTCAGGGGGAGGGGACAGATACGCAGTATTTT. Translated: CASSGYFQGEGTDTQYF.

J is TRBJ1-2 and V is TRBV30; D ambiguous. The CDR3 covers 12 residues. V was cut by 2 bases and J by 1 base, with 5 bases left in between. Germline V gene sequence: CDR1 GTSNPN, CDR2 SVGIG (reference sequence). CDR3 sequence reads: CAWSPGNYGYTF. The CDR3 coding sequence is TGTGCCTGGAGTCCCGGTAACTATGGCTACACCTTC.

The gene calls are TRBV12-3 or TRBV12-4 and TRBJ1-4; 9 bases map to TRBD1. The CDR3 covers 14 residues. J gave up 10 bases and V 5 bases, and 8 bases lay outside the gene matches. CDR3 DNA sequence: TGTGCCAGCAGTACCAGCGACAGGGGGAGAAAACTGTTTTTT. It codes for CASSTSDRGRKLFF.

This clonotype was seen more than once but under ten times. The CDR3: CASSLVRLAGGDEQFF. Here the CDR3 DNA reads TGTGCCAGCAGCTTAGTCCGGCTAGCGGGGGGGGATGAGCAGTTCTTC. The rearrangement joins TRBV7-2 to TRBJ2-1; the match to TRBD2 covers 12 bases. The CDR3 loop spans 16 amino acids. Germline V gives CDR1 SGHTA, CDR2 FQGNSA. V dropped 1 base and J dropped 8; count of bases not matched to a gene: 6. Variable domain in full (rest from reference TRBV7-2 and TRBJ2-1): GAGVSQSPSNKVTEKGKDVELRCDPISGHTALYWYRQSLGQGLEFLIYFQGNSAPDKSGLPSDRFSAERTGGSVSTLTIQRTQQEDSAVYLCASSLVRLAGGDEQFFGPGTRLTVL.

This chain joins TRBV6-5 and TRBJ1-1, with TRBD1 matching 9 bases. The CDR3 loop spans 15 amino acids. With V trimmed by 5 bases and J by 2 bases, 6 bases remained unmatched. Germline V gene data show CDR1 as MNHEY and CDR2 as SVGAGI. The CDR3 protein is CASSNRGLGNTEAFF. In DNA form, the CDR3 reads TGTGCCAGCAGTAACAGGGGGCTAGGCAACACTGAAGCTTTCTTT.

This clonotype was found a few times. V is TRBV7-2 and J is TRBJ2-3; D call uncertain. The germline V gene has CDR1 SGHTA and CDR2 FQGNSA. Trimming left V 5 bases short and J 2 bases short, with 5 bases between. This CDR3 contains 12 residues. CDR3 coding DNA: TGTGCCAGCAGCCCTATCACAGATACGCAGTATTTT. Amino acids: CASSPITDTQYF. The whole variable domain, remainder taken from reference TRBV7-2 and TRBJ2-3, is GAGVSQSPSNKVTEKGKDVELRCDPISGHTALYWYRQSLGQGLEFLIYFQGNSAPDKSGLPSDRFSAERTGGSVSTLTIQRTQQEDSAVYLCASSPITDTQYFGPGTRLTVL.